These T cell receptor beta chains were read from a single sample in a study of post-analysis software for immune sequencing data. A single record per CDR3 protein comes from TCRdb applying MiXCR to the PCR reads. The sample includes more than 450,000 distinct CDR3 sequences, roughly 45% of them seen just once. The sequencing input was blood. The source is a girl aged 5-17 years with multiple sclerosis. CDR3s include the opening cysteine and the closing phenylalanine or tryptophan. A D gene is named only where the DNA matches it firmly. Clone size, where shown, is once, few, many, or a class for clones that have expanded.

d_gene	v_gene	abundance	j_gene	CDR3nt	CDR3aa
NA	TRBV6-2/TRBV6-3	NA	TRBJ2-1	TGTGCCAGCAGCCCCAGCGATGATGAGCAGTTCTTC	CASSPSDDEQFF
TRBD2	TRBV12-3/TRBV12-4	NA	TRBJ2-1	TGTGCCAGCAGTTTTCTAGAAAGCGGGAGGTGGGACAATGAGCAGTTCTTC	CASSFLESGRWDNEQFF
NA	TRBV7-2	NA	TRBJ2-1	TGTGCCAGCAGCTTAGGCGGCCGTATGGAGCAGTTCTTC	CASSLGGRMEQFF
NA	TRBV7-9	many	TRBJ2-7	TGTGCCAGCAGCTACGGAACAAGCCCTGGCGAGCAGTACTTC	CASSYGTSPGEQYF
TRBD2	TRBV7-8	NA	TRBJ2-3	TGTGCCAGCAGCTTAGAACTAGCGGGAGGGGCTAACCACTATATGCAGTATTTT	CASSLELAGGANHYMQYF
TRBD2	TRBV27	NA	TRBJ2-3	TGTGCCAGCAGGCGGGGGACCGGGACTAGCGATACGCAGTATTTT	CASRRGTGTSDTQYF
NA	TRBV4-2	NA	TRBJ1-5	TGTGCCAGCAGCCAAGATCTTGATCAGCCCCAGCATTTT	CASSQDLDQPQHF
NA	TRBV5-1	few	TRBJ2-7	TGCGCCAGCAGCAGAGGCGGGGACGCCTACGAGCAGTACTTC	CASSRGGDAYEQYF
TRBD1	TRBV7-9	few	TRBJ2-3	TGTGCCAGCAGCTTTCGGCGGCCGGGACAGGGTACAGATACGCAGTATTTT	CASSFRRPGQGTDTQYF
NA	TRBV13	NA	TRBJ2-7	TGTGCCAGCCGAAGGCACCGGGACCACTACGAGCAGTACTTC	CASRRHRDHYEQYF